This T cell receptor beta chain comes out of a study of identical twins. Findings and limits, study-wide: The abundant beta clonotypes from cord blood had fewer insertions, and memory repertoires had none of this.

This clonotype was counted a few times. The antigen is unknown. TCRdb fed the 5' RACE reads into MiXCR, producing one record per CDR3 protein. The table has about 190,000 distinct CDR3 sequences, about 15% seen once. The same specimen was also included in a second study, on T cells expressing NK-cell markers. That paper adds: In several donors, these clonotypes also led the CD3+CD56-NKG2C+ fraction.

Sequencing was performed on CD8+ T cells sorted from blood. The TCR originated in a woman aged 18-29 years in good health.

CDR3 amino acids: CASRVAAGELFF. CDR3 sequence (DNA): TGTGCCAGCAGGGTAGCAGCCGGGGAGCTGTTTTTT. The chain recombines TRBV2 with TRBJ2-2; no reliable D call. Per the germline V gene, CDR1 is SNHLY and CDR2 is FYNNEI. The CDR3 extends over 12 amino acids. Between the trimmed V and J ends, which lost 6 bases and 6 bases, there was a span of 8 bases.